The 4 T cell receptor beta chains below come from one sample, sequenced in a study of cytomegalovirus exposure and HLA in healthy donors. Profiling relied on immunoSEQ multiplex PCR, and the TCRdb table lists in-frame clones only, not all of them. The repertoire has approximately 220,000 clones, 85% to 90% of them found once; the top ten carry roughly 2.5%. The specimen was PBMCs. These receptor sequences come from a man aged 18-30 years in good health and CMV-seronegative.

The genes are TRBV11-2 and TRBJ1-1; D is uncertain. Germline values: CDR1 SGHAT, CDR2 FQNNGV. The CDR3 is 15 residues long. The V end was cut by 5 bases, the J end by 0 bases, with 13 bases between. CDR3 residues: CASSPPQVMNTEAFF. Written as DNA, the CDR3 is TGTGCCAGCAGCCCCCCGCAGGTGATGAACACTGAAGCTTTCTTT.

J is TRBJ2-1 and V is TRBV5-4; perhaps TRBD1 as D (5 bases). This CDR3 is 18 amino acids long. The germline gives CDR1 SGHNT, CDR2 YYREEE (reference sequence). Trimming removed 5 bases at V and 1 base at J, with 22 bases between. The CDR3 nucleotides are TGTGCCAGCAGTTTCCCCCCGGGCAGGGCAGCTTCCTACAATGAGCAGTTCTTC. Its protein is CASSFPPGRAASYNEQFF.

This chain uses TRBV4-2 with TRBJ2-3, with TRBD2 as a possible D gene (5 bases). V was pared by 3 bases and J by 3 bases, with 10 bases between. There are 14 residues in the CDR3. In germline, CDR1 is LGHNA, CDR2 YNFKEQ. CDR3 region: CASSQVAGTDTQYF. The CDR3, as DNA: TGTGCCAGCAGCCAGGTGGCGGGTACAGATACGCAGTATTTT.

The rearrangement joins TRBV7-2 to TRBJ2-7; D is possibly TRBD2 (5 bases). CDR1 is SGHTA and CDR2 is FQGNSA in the germline V gene. The CDR3 has 12 amino acids. Trimming stripped 1 base from V and 7 bases from J, with 8 bases between. The CDR3 bases are TGTGCCAGCAGCTTAGAACAGCGGGAGCAGTACTTC. The encoded protein is CASSLEQREQYF.